These 10 T cell receptor beta chains share one sample of origin, sequenced in a study of CDR3 diversity in severe acne. In TCRdb, the PCR reads were re-called with MiXCR into one record per CDR3 protein. The table has around 100,000 distinct CDR3 sequences, 51% seen once. The sample was blood. These receptors all stem from a male donor with acne.

V and J are TRBV30 and TRBJ1-2, with D unclear. The germline V gene encodes CDR1 GTSNPN and CDR2 SVGIG (reference sequence). The CDR3 loop spans 14 amino acids. The V end lost 1 base, the J end lost 2 bases, and 11 bases lay between the germline ends. The CDR3 protein is CAWSGYGQNYGYTF. CDR3 in DNA: TGTGCCTGGAGTGGTTACGGCCAAAACTATGGCTACACCTTC.

This clonotype was counted once. The J gene is TRBJ2-5, the V gene TRBV11-2; D not resolved. Trimming pared 0 bases from V and 4 bases from J, leaving 15 bases between. The CDR3 extends over 16 amino acids. Per germline, CDR1 SGHAT and CDR2 FQNNGV. CDR3 sequence: CASSLDPTGLGETQYF. CDR3 coding DNA: TGTGCCAGCAGCTTAGATCCCACGGGCCTGGGAGAGACCCAGTACTTC.

CDR3 sequence (DNA): TGCGCCAGCAGCCCCCGGGGTAATGAAAAACTGTTTTTT. This codes for CASSPRGNEKLFF. This chain connects TRBV4-3 to TRBJ1-4, with no clear D. This CDR3 is built from 13 residues. The V end lost 4 bases, the J end lost 4 bases, and 7 bases lay between the germline ends. Germline values: CDR1 LGHNA, CDR2 YSLEER.

The chain links TRBV25-1 to TRBJ1-5; 10 nucleotides align to TRBD1. The CDR3 runs 14 residues. Germline-derived CDR1 and CDR2 are MGHDK and SYGVNS. CDR3 sequence reads: CASGPGTGVQPQHF. Written as DNA, the CDR3 is TGTGCTAGTGGTCCCGGGACAGGGGTGCAGCCCCAGCATTTT. The full variable domain, its missing parts supplied by reference TRBV25-1 and TRBJ1-5, is EADIYQTPRYLVIGTGKKITLECSQTMGHDKMYWYQQDPGMELHLIHYSYGVNSTEKGDLSSESTVSRIRTEHFPLTLESARPSHTSQYLCASGPGTGVQPQHFGDGTRLSIL.

This clonotype was recorded a few times. The chain uses TRBV7-3 and TRBJ2-7, with 14 bases fitting TRBD2. The CDR3 is made up of 18 amino acids. V lost 2 bases and J lost 2; bases outside the gene matches: 8. Per the germline V gene, CDR1 is SGHTA and CDR2 is FQGTGA. In nucleotides, the CDR3 is TGTGCCAGCAGCTTAGATAGGAGGGGACTAGCGGGAGCCTACGAGCAGTACTTC. Its protein is CASSLDRRGLAGAYEQYF.

The genes are TRBV19 and TRBJ2-7; 7 positions agree with TRBD1. The J segment lost 3 bases and the V segment lost 5 bases, leaving 10 bases of the junction unmatched. Looked up from germline, CDR1 is LNHDA and CDR2 is SQIVND (reference sequence). The CDR3 totals 15 residues. As DNA, the CDR3 is TGTGCCAGTAGTCCACTCGGACAGGTGTACTACGAGCAGTACTTC. Amino acid sequence: CASSPLGQVYYEQYF.

The chain couples TRBV7-6 to TRBJ1-1, with D possibly matching TRBD1 (5 bases). The germline gives CDR1 SGHVS, CDR2 FNYEAQ. Trimming shortened V by 0 bases and J by 3 bases, and 11 bases separated the two germline ends. CDR3 size: 15 residues. CDR3 sequence reads: CASSLARDRDTEAFF. CDR3 DNA sequence: TGTGCCAGCAGCTTAGCCCGGGACCGGGACACTGAAGCTTTCTTT.

Concerning this clonotype: A much larger clone differs by one base, so this may be a read error. The V gene is TRBV19, the J gene TRBJ2-3; D not resolved. Germline loops: CDR1 LNHDA, CDR2 SQIVND (reference sequence). This CDR3 has 14 residues. CDR3 residues: CVSSTHVGSDTQYF. The CDR3 DNA sequence: TGTGTCAGTAGTACCCACGTAGGGTCAGATACGCAGTATTTT.

This clonotype showed up many times. The chain uses TRBV5-1 and TRBJ2-1; TRBD1 agrees at 12 bases. Germline lookup yields CDR1 SGHRS and CDR2 YFSETQ. This CDR3 spans 16 amino acids. After removal of 4 bases from V and 5 bases from J, the junction contained 7 bases not matched to a gene. In DNA, the CDR3 is TGCGCCAGCAGCCCCATGGGACAGGGGGCAGACAATGAGCAGTTCTTC. Translated: CASSPMGQGADNEQFF.

A few counts support this clonotype. This rearrangement joins TRBV28 to TRBJ2-1, with D unresolved. The CDR3 spans 12 residues. Trimming took off 8 bases at V and 6 bases at J, with 11 bases between the two ends. Germline loops: CDR1 MDHEN, CDR2 SYDVKM. In DNA form, the CDR3 reads TGTGCCAGCTCGTCGGTGGGCAATGAGCAGTTCTTC. Protein sequence: CASSSVGNEQFF. Combining the CDR3 with reference TRBV28 and TRBJ2-1 gives the whole variable domain DVKVTQSSRYLVKRTGEKVFLECVQDMDHENMFWYRQDPGLGLRLIYFSYDVKMKEKGDIPEGYSVSREKKERFSLILESASTNQTSMYLCASSSVGNEQFFGPGTRLTVL.